These 8 T cell receptor beta chains originate from one sample sequenced in a study of T cells in localized non-small cell lung cancer (dated by TCRdb to 2020 to 2022). Library preparation employed the immunoSEQ multiplex PCR assay. TCRdb re-hosts the immuneACCESS table, in-frame sequences only. Its copies lack some clones; in the studies checked, an unresolved V gene accounts for under half of them, and the cause for the rest is not known. Present in this sample are about 78,000 clones, 70% to 90% of which were seen just once. The ten largest clonotypes hold approximately 3% of the sample. The sample here was peripheral blood, taken before any cancer treatment. The receptors shown here come from a man aged 40-75 years with stage I lung adenocarcinoma.

This chain connects TRBV5-6 to TRBJ1-4; D perhaps matches TRBD1 (6 bases). The germline gives CDR1 SGHDT, CDR2 YYEEEE. V lost 4 bases to trimming and J lost 4 bases, with 14 bases between them. This CDR3 is 15 amino acids long. CDR3: CASSTAGELNEKLFF. CDR3 DNA sequence: TGTGCCAGCAGCACCGCAGGGGAACTTAATGAAAAACTGTTTTTT.

This clone showed up just once. J is TRBJ2-6 and V is TRBV28; the D is unclear. Trimming removed 6 bases at V and 0 bases at J, with 12 bases between. The CDR3 totals 16 residues. Germline CDR1 is MDHEN and CDR2 is SYDVKM. The CDR3 bases are TGTGCCAGCAGCCTCCCGCCTGGCTCTGGGGCCAACGTCCTGACTTTC. Protein: CASSLPPGSGANVLTF.

This clone was detected only a few times. This sequence joins TRBV20-1 and TRBJ2-1; TRBD1 or TRBD2 may be the D gene (5 bases each). V was cut by 3 bases and J by 7 bases, with 7 bases left in between. This CDR3 comprises 11 residues. Per the germline V gene, CDR1 is DFQATT and CDR2 is SNEGSKA (reference sequence). Here the CDR3 DNA reads TGCAGTGCTAGCGAGGGGAATGAGCAGTTCTTC. It yields the protein CSASEGNEQFF.

This clone appeared a single time. The chain joins TRBV29-1 to TRBJ2-1; 8 nucleotides agree with TRBD1. Unmatched junction bases numbered 8, after V lost 7 bases and J lost 9 bases. Germline V lookup: CDR1 SQVTM, CDR2 ANQGSEA. The CDR3 runs 12 residues. The CDR3 DNA sequence: TGCAGCGCCGAGGACAGGGACGGTGAGCAGTTCTTC. It is translated as CSAEDRDGEQFF.

This clone showed up just a few times. This chain links TRBV5-1 with TRBJ2-7; D may be TRBD2 (5 bases). V dropped 2 bases and J dropped 4 bases, with 10 bases sitting between them. In germline, CDR1 is SGHRS, CDR2 YFSETQ. The CDR3 is made up of 13 amino acids. The CDR3 spells CASSLRGSYEQYF. For the CDR3, the DNA is TGCGCCAGCAGCTTAAGAGGGAGTTACGAGCAGTACTTC.

This clone was observed many times. Other DNA sequences from this sample encode an identical CDR3 as well. The chain is built from TRBV5-1 and TRBJ2-7, with D perhaps matching TRBD2 (5 bases). Trimming cost V 0 bases and J 2 bases, with 12 bases left between them. The CDR3 has 15 residues. Germline V gene data show CDR1 as SGHRS and CDR2 as YFSETQ. DNA of the CDR3: TGCGCCAGCAGCTTGGTCGGGGAAAAGACCTACGAGCAGTACTTC. Encoded protein: CASSLVGEKTYEQYF.

V gene TRBV7-2 combines with J gene TRBJ1-2, with TRBD1 matching 7 bases. With 9 bases clipped from V and 4 bases from J, the junction kept 11 bases outside the gene matches. Germline CDR1 is SGHTA and CDR2 is FQGNSA. CDR3 length equals 14 residues. In nucleotides, the CDR3 is TGTGCCAGTGAGACAGGGCTCGGCGGCTATGGCTACACCTTC. This encodes CASETGLGGYGYTF.

The chain uses TRBV4-2 and TRBJ2-3; 8 nucleotides match TRBD1. Trimming at V came to 0 bases and at J to 3 bases, leaving 2 bases not matched to a gene. The CDR3 length is 15 residues. Germline V gene sequence: CDR1 LGHNA, CDR2 YNFKEQ. In DNA form, the CDR3 reads TGTGCCAGCAGCCAAGACAGGGGGCGTACAGATACGCAGTATTTT. Translation: CASSQDRGRTDTQYF.